This T cell receptor (beta chain) was profiled in a study of identical twins. TCRdb re-called the 5' RACE reads through MiXCR, storing one row per CDR3 protein. This table has hundreds of thousands of distinct CDR3 sequences, over 5% appearing once. The CDR3 loop spans 15 amino acids. Germline CDR1 and CDR2: MNHEY and SVGEGT. J gave up 1 base and V 4 bases, and 4 bases lay outside the gene matches. This rearrangement joins TRBV6-2 or TRBV6-3 to TRBJ1-1; the match to TRBD1 covers 9 bases. The source of this sequence is a man between 18 and 29 years old in good health. The sample was naive T cells sorted from blood. This CDR3 is CASSSTDRGNTEAFF. The CDR3 DNA follows: TGTGCCAGCAGTTCGACGGACAGGGGGAACACTGAAGCTTTCTTT.